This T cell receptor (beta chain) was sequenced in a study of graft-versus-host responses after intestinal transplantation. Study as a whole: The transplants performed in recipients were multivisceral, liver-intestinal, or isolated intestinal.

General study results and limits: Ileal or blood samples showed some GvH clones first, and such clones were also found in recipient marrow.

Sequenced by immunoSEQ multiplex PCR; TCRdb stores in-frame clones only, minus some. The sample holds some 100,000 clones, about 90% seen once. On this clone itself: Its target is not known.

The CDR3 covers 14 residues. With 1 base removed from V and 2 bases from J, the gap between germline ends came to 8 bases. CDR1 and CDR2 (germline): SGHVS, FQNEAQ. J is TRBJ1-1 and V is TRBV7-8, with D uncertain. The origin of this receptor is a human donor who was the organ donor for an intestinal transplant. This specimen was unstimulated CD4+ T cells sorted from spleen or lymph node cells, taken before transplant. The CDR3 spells CASSLGVVNTEAFF. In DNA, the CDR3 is TGTGCCAGCAGCTTAGGGGTCGTTAACACTGAAGCTTTCTTT.